Shown below are 25 T cell receptor beta chains from a single sample sequenced in a study of cytomegalovirus exposure and HLA in healthy donors. PCR was performed using 60 Vbeta and 13 Jbeta primers. Produced via immunoSEQ multiplex PCR; TCRdb's table is partial and in-frame only. Here the sample spans around 110,000 clones, about four fifths being singletons. Sequencing input: PBMCs. The receptors here all came from a woman between 18 and 29 years old in good health and CMV-seronegative.

The chain employs TRBV29-1 and TRBJ2-1; 8 bases agree with TRBD1. The germline gives CDR1 SQVTM, CDR2 ANQGSEA. The CDR3 consists of 12 residues. J was trimmed by 6 bases and V by 6 bases; bases with no gene match: 4. CDR3 coding DNA: TGCAGCGTACCCGGGACAGGCAATGAGCAGTTCTTC. This translates into CSVPGTGNEQFF.

In the case of this clone: Because it lacks the conserved phenylalanine or tryptophan at the end, this CDR3 is likely a read error. The chain is built from TRBV30 and TRBJ1-1, with a tentative D call TRBD1 (6 bases). Between the trimmed V and J ends, which lost 5 bases and 4 bases, there was a span of 20 bases. The CDR3 contains 15 residues. Per the germline V gene, CDR1 is GTSNPN and CDR2 is SVGIG (reference sequence). This chain's CDR3 is CAWLKMGAWITEAFV. The CDR3 DNA follows: TGTGCCTGGCTGAAGATGGGGGCTTGGATCACTGAAGCTTTCGTT.

The chain couples TRBV28 to TRBJ2-7; D is uncertain. CDR3 length equals 14 residues. V gave up 6 bases and J gave up 0 bases, with 12 bases separating them. Germline V gives CDR1 MDHEN, CDR2 SYDVKM. The CDR3 nucleotides read TGTGCCAGCAGGACGTTCAGGATCTCCTACGAGCAGTACTTC. Amino acid sequence: CASRTFRISYEQYF.

This clone was observed a few times. The genes are TRBV29-1 and TRBJ1-2; D is unresolved. Trimming cost V 1 base and J 8 bases, with 11 bases left between them. Germline V gene sequence: CDR1 SQVTM, CDR2 ANQGSEA. The CDR3 loop spans 12 amino acids. CDR3 sequence: CSVEGAEGGYTF. The CDR3 DNA reads as TGCAGCGTTGAAGGGGCAGAAGGAGGCTACACCTTC.

This clone turned up a few times. At one end the junction does not follow the germline gene, possibly because of a read error. V and J are TRBV7-7 and TRBJ1-3; perhaps TRBD1 as D (5 bases). Per germline, CDR1 SSHAT and CDR2 FNYEAQ (reference sequence). CDR3 length: 15 residues. The CDR3 DNA sequence: TGTGCTAGCAGCCGGGGGTTGAGCTCTGGAAACACCATATATTTT. Its translation: CASSRGLSSGNTIYF.

This clone was detected only once. The chain has TRBV5-1 and TRBJ1-2; D not resolved. CDR1 SGHRS and CDR2 YFSETQ come from the germline V gene. Between the trimmed V and J ends, which lost 0 bases and 3 bases, there was a span of 9 bases. The CDR3 totals 14 residues. The CDR3 here is CASSLDTGDYGYTF. Here the CDR3 DNA reads TGCGCCAGCAGCTTGGATACCGGGGACTATGGCTACACCTTC.

The V and J genes are TRBV28 and TRBJ2-5, with TRBD1 matching over 10 bases. The CDR3 loop spans 14 amino acids. The junction had 5 bases not matched to a gene; V was cut back by 8 bases and J by 2 bases. Germline V lookup: CDR1 MDHEN, CDR2 SYDVKM. The CDR3 nucleotides read TGTGCCAGCGGGGACAGGGGTGGTCAAGAGACCCAGTACTTC. Protein sequence: CASGDRGGQETQYF.

V usage is TRBV25-1 and J usage is TRBJ1-4; 8 bases align to TRBD1. V was clipped by 8 bases and J by 7 bases; unmatched bases: 9. The length of the CDR3 is 14 residues. The germline V gene encodes CDR1 MGHDK and CDR2 SYGVNS. This CDR3 reads CASSDRGGREKLFF. The CDR3 nucleotides are TGTGCCAGCTCAGACAGGGGTGGCCGTGAAAAACTGTTTTTT.

This chain connects TRBV5-1 to TRBJ2-1; TRBD2 aligns across 10 bases. Trimming removed 3 bases from V and 3 bases from J; junction bases left unmatched: 3. The CDR3 sequence is 15 residues long. CDR1 SGHRS and CDR2 YFSETQ come from the germline V gene. This CDR3 reads CASSSLAGSYNEQFF. CDR3 nucleotide sequence: TGCGCCAGCAGCTCACTAGCGGGGAGCTACAATGAGCAGTTCTTC.

The chain recombines TRBV2 with TRBJ1-5; D gene unclear. This CDR3 is 13 amino acids long. From germline, CDR1 is SNHLY and CDR2 FYNNEI. Trimming shortened V by 5 bases and J by 3 bases, and 8 bases separated the two germline ends. The CDR3 bases are TGTGCCAGCAGTTTTTCCTTCAATCAGCCCCAGCATTTT. This translates into CASSFSFNQPQHF.

This chain connects TRBV27 to TRBJ1-1, with a weak D call TRBD1 (6 bases). There are 15 residues in the CDR3. Germline loops: CDR1 MNHEY, CDR2 SMNVEV (reference sequence). V lost 5 bases and J lost 6, with 19 bases in between. The CDR3 loop is CASSRTVPSSAEAFF. The CDR3 DNA is TGTGCCAGCAGTAGGACAGTACCCTCATCGGCTGAAGCTTTCTTT.

The chain uses TRBV5-1 and TRBJ1-4; D ambiguous. V lost 8 bases and J 5 bases, leaving 10 bases between the germline ends. CDR3 size: 12 residues. The germline CDR1 and CDR2 sequences are SGHRS and YFSETQ. The CDR3 DNA sequence: TGCGCCAGTCCAGACTCGAATGAAAAACTGTTTTTT. This gives the protein CASPDSNEKLFF.

This chain links TRBV30 with TRBJ1-5; perhaps TRBD1 as D (6 bases). Trimming took 2 bases from V and 1 from J, leaving 12 bases between them. This CDR3 has 15 residues. Germline CDR1 reads GTSNPN; CDR2 reads SVGIG (reference sequence). CDR3 protein: CAWSRGASSNQPQHF. The CDR3 DNA reads as TGTGCCTGGAGTCGGGGGGCGTCGAGCAATCAGCCCCAGCATTTT.

The gene calls are TRBV19 and TRBJ1-4; D unresolved. Germline V gene data show CDR1 as LNHDA and CDR2 as SQIVND (reference sequence). Trimming took off 1 base at V and 7 bases at J, with 10 bases between the two ends. The CDR3 runs to 14 residues. The DNA of the CDR3 is TGTGCCAGTAGTATAGCGACATCCCCTGAAAAACTGTTTTTT. It is translated as CASSIATSPEKLFF. Together with reference TRBV19 and TRBJ1-4, the CDR3 gives the full variable domain: DGGITQSPKYLFRKEGQNVTLSCEQNLNHDAMYWYRQDPGQGLRLIYYSQIVNDFQKGDIAEGYSVSREKKESFPLTVTSAQKNPTAFYLCASSIATSPEKLFFGSGTQLSVL.

CDR3: CASSLESGVNTGELFF. CDR3 nucleotide sequence: TGTGCCAGCAGCTTGGAGTCAGGGGTGAACACCGGGGAGCTGTTTTTT. The chain combines TRBV5-4 with TRBJ2-2, with D possibly matching TRBD1 (6 bases). Germline CDR1 is SGHNT and CDR2 is YYREEE (reference sequence). Trimming shortened V by 0 bases and J by 1 base, and 10 bases separated the two germline ends. There are 16 residues in the CDR3. Using reference TRBV5-4 and TRBJ2-2 for the parts outside the CDR3, the full variable domain is ETGVTQSPTHLIKTRGQQVTLRCSSQSGHNTVSWYQQALGQGPQFIFQYYREEENGRGNFPPRFSGLQFPNYSSELNVNALELDDSALYLCASSLESGVNTGELFFGEGSRLTVL.

This clone was seen a single time. For the CDR3, the DNA is TGTGCCAGCAGCTCCCGCCCCGGACAGCCTAGCAATCAGCCCCAGCATTTT. This translates into CASSSRPGQPSNQPQHF. The chain is built from TRBV5-6 and TRBJ1-5; possible D gene TRBD1, 6 bases. The V end was cut by 3 bases, the J end by 0 bases, with 16 bases between. The CDR3 has 17 residues. Looked up from germline, CDR1 is SGHDT and CDR2 is YYEEEE.

This chain links TRBV2 with TRBJ2-1, with TRBD2 matching over 8 bases. CDR1 and CDR2 from the germline V gene are SNHLY and FYNNEI. The CDR3 sequence is 15 residues long. V gave up 5 bases and J gave up 5 bases; unmatched junction bases: 8. The CDR3 region has the DNA TGTGCCAGCAGTACCTTTAGCGGGGCCGACAATGAGCAGTTCTTC. Protein: CASSTFSGADNEQFF.

The chain employs TRBV4-1 and TRBJ2-7; 12 bases map to TRBD2. The CDR3 length is 16 residues. Germline CDR1 MGHRA, CDR2 YSYEKL. Trimming cost V 4 bases and J 3 bases; bases outside gene matches: 7. The chain's CDR3 is CASSLPLAGGLYEQYF. The CDR3, as DNA: TGCGCCAGCAGCCTACCGCTAGCGGGGGGGCTCTACGAGCAGTACTTC.

This chain joins TRBV27 and TRBJ1-2; 9 bases fit TRBD1. In germline, CDR1 is MNHEY, CDR2 SMNVEV (reference sequence). The CDR3 length is 15 residues. The V and J ends lost 8 bases and 4 bases, in that order; junction bases with no gene match: 11. For the CDR3, the DNA is TGTGCCAGCGCTATGAACAGGGGGCTAAGCTATGGCTACACCTTC. This translates into CASAMNRGLSYGYTF.

This chain links TRBV28 with TRBJ1-3; D unclear. This CDR3 has 13 residues. V was trimmed by 4 bases and J by 0 bases, leaving 4 bases between them. Germline V gene data show CDR1 as MDHEN and CDR2 as SYDVKM. CDR3 in amino acids: CASSWASGNTIYF. CDR3 in DNA: TGTGCCAGCAGTTGGGCCTCTGGAAACACCATATATTTT.

The chain links TRBV5-1 to TRBJ2-7; the match to TRBD1 covers 7 bases. This CDR3 contains 15 residues. Looked up from germline, CDR1 is SGHRS and CDR2 is YFSETQ. V lost 4 bases, J lost 5 bases, and 12 bases stayed unmatched. CDR3 DNA sequence: TGCGCCAGCAGCCTTGGACAGGCTTATCAAGACGAGCAGTACTTC. It codes for CASSLGQAYQDEQYF. Looking up the rest from reference TRBV5-1 and TRBJ2-7 gives the full variable domain: KAGVTQTPRYLIKTRGQQVTLSCSPISGHRSVSWYQQTPGQGLQFLFEYFSETQRNKGNFPGRFSGRQFSNSRSEMNVSTLELGDSALYLCASSLGQAYQDEQYFGPGTRLTVT.

The rearrangement links TRBV6-1 to TRBJ2-2; maybe TRBD2 (6 bases). The CDR3 runs 15 residues. Germline loops: CDR1 MNHNS, CDR2 SASEGT. Trimming removed 7 bases from V and 4 bases from J, with 16 bases in between. The DNA for the CDR3 is TGTGCCAGCAAGGAGGGACTGGTGCCCACCGGGGAGCTGTTTTTT. Translated: CASKEGLVPTGELFF.

The V and J genes are TRBV28 and TRBJ1-1, with 7 bases matching TRBD1. The J segment lost 1 base and the V segment lost 5 bases, leaving 10 bases of the junction unmatched. This CDR3 spans 16 amino acids. CDR1 MDHEN and CDR2 SYDVKM come from the germline V gene. CDR3 amino acids: CASSMMTGSPNTEAFF. The CDR3 nucleotides read TGTGCCAGCAGTATGATGACAGGGAGCCCGAACACTGAAGCTTTCTTT.

The chain carries TRBV19 and TRBJ2-3, with TRBD2 as a possible D gene (6 bases). The CDR3 totals 15 residues. Germline CDR1 and CDR2: LNHDA and SQIVND (reference sequence). Trimming removed 1 base at V and 3 bases at J, with 11 bases between. This CDR3 reads CASSIVTGVTDTQYF. The CDR3 region has the DNA TGTGCCAGTAGTATAGTAACGGGGGTAACAGATACGCAGTATTTT. Full variable domain (outside the CDR3, taken from reference TRBV19 and TRBJ2-3): DGGITQSPKYLFRKEGQNVTLSCEQNLNHDAMYWYRQDPGQGLRLIYYSQIVNDFQKGDIAEGYSVSREKKESFPLTVTSAQKNPTAFYLCASSIVTGVTDTQYFGPGTRLTVL.

The chain combines TRBV6-6 with TRBJ1-1; D is unresolved. The V gene lost 4 bases and the J gene lost 0 bases, with 6 bases spanning the gap. CDR1 and CDR2 from the germline V gene are MNHNY and SVGAGI (reference sequence). CDR3 size: 13 residues. As DNA, the CDR3 is TGTGCCAGCAGTTCGGTCATGAACACTGAAGCTTTCTTT. Its translation: CASSSVMNTEAFF.